The rows below give T cell receptor beta chains drawn from one sample of a study of CD8+CD57+ T cells in acquired aplastic anemia. MiXCR, run by TCRdb on the reads, gives a single entry per CDR3 protein. The sample includes some 98,000 distinct CDR3 sequences, roughly two thirds seen only once; the top ten take over 55%. Input material: sorted CD4+, CD8+, or CD8+CD57+ T cells (not recorded which) from PBMCs. The source is a human donor with aplastic anemia. Both conserved end residues are part of each CDR3. The D gene is left open where the match is weak. A row's size may be missing; if present it is once, few, many or a size class.

.	12	TRBV7-9	TRBJ2-5	.	CASSWAQETQYF	TGTGCCAGCAGCTGGGCGCAAGAGACCCAGTACTTC
TRBD1	12	TRBV15	TRBJ2-1	few	CATSGEDREPFF	TGTGCCACCAGCGGAGAGGACAGGGAACCATTCTTC
.	15	TRBV7-9	TRBJ1-3	few	CASSLGAGSGNTIYF	TGTGCCAGCAGCTTGGGGGCCGGCTCTGGAAACACCATATATTTT
TRBD1	17	TRBV20-1	TRBJ2-2	few	CSARDPAGTANTGELFF	TGCAGTGCTAGAGACCCCGCCGGGACAGCGAACACCGGGGAGCTGTTTTTT
.	13	TRBV2	TRBJ1-6	.	CASSEGANSPLHF	TGTGCCAGCAGTGAAGGTGCGAATTCACCCCTCCACTTT
.	17	TRBV20-1	TRBJ2-7	.	CSAVASRGADFSYEQYF	TGCAGTGCGGTCGCCTCCCGGGGCGCGGACTTTTCCTACGAGCAGTACTTC
TRBD1	14	TRBV27	TRBJ1-2	many	CASSSLGQLSAYTF	TGTGCCAGCAGTTCCCTGGGACAGCTCTCCGCCTACACCTTC
.	15	TRBV20-1	TRBJ1-5	.	CSARVAGVGNQPQHF	TGCAGTGCTAGAGTTGCAGGGGTCGGAAATCAGCCCCAGCATTTT
TRBD2	14	TRBV20-1	TRBJ2-3	.	CSASTSGRSDTQYF	TGCAGTGCTAGTACTAGCGGGAGGTCAGATACGCAGTATTTT
.	14	TRBV10-2	TRBJ1-1	.	CASRDPRENTEAFF	TGCGCCAGCAGAGACCCACGAGAGAACACTGAAGCTTTCTTT
.	14	TRBV7-9	TRBJ2-5	.	CASSPLGPQETQYF	TGTGCCAGCAGCCCCCTTGGGCCCCAGGAGACCCAGTACTTC
TRBD2	19	TRBV20-1	TRBJ2-7	few	CSARDSVASGVITSYEQYF	TGCAGTGCTAGAGATTCGGTGGCTAGCGGGGTGATAACATCCTACGAGCAGTACTTC
.	15	TRBV20-1	TRBJ1-3	few	CSARDISSPGNTIYF	TGCAGTGCTAGAGACATATCTTCCCCTGGAAACACCATATATTTT
.	11	TRBV24-1	TRBJ1-2	.	CATSGRYGYTF	TGTGCCACCAGTGGTCGTTATGGCTACACCTTC
.	14	TRBV5-1	TRBJ1-2	.	CASSGDDIDYGYTF	TGCGCCAGCAGCGGGGACGACATCGACTATGGCTACACCTTC
TRBD2	14	TRBV25-1	TRBJ2-1	.	CASSVGGSLVEQFF	TGTGCCAGCAGTGTGGGGGGGAGTTTGGTGGAGCAGTTCTTC
TRBD2	13	TRBV7-6	TRBJ2-5	few	CASRSGMGETQYF	TGTGCTAGCAGAAGCGGGATGGGAGAGACCCAGTACTTC